Each of the 22 T cell receptor beta chains below was sequenced from the same sample in a study of CD8 T cells in Susac syndrome (dated by TCRdb to the late 2010s). Library generation was performed with the immunoSEQ multiplex PCR assay. RNA was extracted using the RNeasy kit, and roughly 0.45 to 1 microgram was reverse transcribed with random hexamers. Clones were called with MiXCR by TCRdb after fastp trimmed the public reads at Q25, and only in-frame beta chains were retained. Duplicate CDR3 protein sequences are folded into a single record with the most common DNA and genes. This sample lists around 280,000 distinct CDR3 sequences; about 85% were detected once. Around 0.12% of the sample goes to the ten largest clones. Input material: CD8+ T cells from PBMCs. These receptors all stem from a human donor with multiple sclerosis.

This chain connects TRBV28 to TRBJ2-5; a weak D match, TRBD2 (7 bases). The germline CDR1 and CDR2 sequences are MDHEN and SYDVKM. The CDR3 is made up of 16 amino acids. The germline V and J ends were trimmed by 4 bases and 5 bases, with 20 bases remaining between them. CDR3 sequence reads: CASSYLWGGAWETQYF. The CDR3 DNA follows: TGTGCCAGCAGTTACCTTTGGGGGGGCGCATGGGAGACCCAGTACTTC.

The rearrangement joins TRBV5-1 to TRBJ2-7; D perhaps matches TRBD1 (5 bases). The CDR3 runs to 13 residues. Trimming took off 2 bases at V and 7 bases at J, with 13 bases between the two ends. Germline V gene data show CDR1 as SGHRS and CDR2 as YFSETQ. CDR3 sequence: CASSFAGSGEQYF. Here the CDR3 DNA reads TGCGCCAGCAGCTTTGCCGGTTCAGGGGAGCAGTACTTC.

V gene TRBV20-1 combines with J gene TRBJ2-7; D gene ambiguous. The germline V gene has CDR1 DFQATT and CDR2 SNEGSKA (reference sequence). This CDR3 region has 13 residues. Trimming shortened V by 1 base and J by 2 bases, and 9 bases separated the two germline ends. This CDR3 reads CSARVAVAYEQYF. CDR3 nucleotides: TGCAGTGCTAGAGTTGCGGTAGCCTACGAGCAGTACTTC.

The chain has TRBV27 and TRBJ2-1; D might be TRBD1 (5 bases). CDR3 length: 11 residues. In germline, CDR1 is MNHEY, CDR2 SMNVEV (reference sequence). V lost 8 bases and J lost 9, with 11 bases in between. The CDR3 loop is CASATGPEQFF. The CDR3 region has the DNA TGTGCCAGCGCAACAGGCCCTGAGCAGTTCTTC.

CDR3 nucleotide sequence: TGTGCCAGCAGTTCTCCCCAGCTAGCGGGAGCGAACGAGCAGTACTTC. Residues: CASSSPQLAGANEQYF. The rearrangement uses TRBV28 and TRBJ2-7, with 10 bases matching TRBD2. Germline assignment: CDR1 MDHEN and CDR2 SYDVKM. The J segment lost 5 bases and the V segment lost 4 bases, leaving 11 bases of the junction unmatched. CDR3 length: 16 amino acids.

This clonotype was seen a few times. This chain links TRBV27 with TRBJ1-5; no definite D call. The CDR3 loop spans 13 amino acids. V lost 6 bases to trimming and J lost 0 bases, with 6 bases between them. Per germline, CDR1 MNHEY and CDR2 SMNVEV (reference sequence). The CDR3 DNA follows: TGTGCCAGCAGCCCCTATAGCAATCAGCCCCAGCATTTT. Translation: CASSPYSNQPQHF.

The chain is built from TRBV29-1 and TRBJ2-3, with TRBD2 identical over 14 bases. V shed 7 bases, J shed 1 base, and the junction held 10 bases outside the gene matches. Germline V lookup: CDR1 SQVTM, CDR2 ANQGSEA. The CDR3 is made up of 17 amino acids. Written as DNA, the CDR3 is TGCAGCGCTGATGGACTAGCGGGAGGTACGGGCACAGATACGCAGTATTTT. Translating it yields CSADGLAGGTGTDTQYF.

As DNA, the CDR3 is TGTGCCAGCAGTCACAGGGTTTTTAGCACTGAAGCTTTCTTT. Its translation: CASSHRVFSTEAFF. This chain uses TRBV28 with TRBJ1-1; possible D gene TRBD1, 6 bases. From germline, CDR1 is MDHEN and CDR2 SYDVKM. Trimming took 5 bases from V and 4 from J, leaving 14 bases between them. CDR3 size: 14 residues.

The genes are TRBV28 and TRBJ2-3; no definite D call. The CDR3 totals 15 residues. The germline V gene has CDR1 MDHEN and CDR2 SYDVKM. V gave up 4 bases and J gave up 2 bases, with 13 bases separating them. The chain's CDR3 is CASSSRPVTTDTQYF. As DNA, the CDR3 is TGTGCCAGCAGTTCCCGACCAGTAACCACAGATACGCAGTATTTT.

The chain has TRBV9 and TRBJ1-6; perhaps TRBD1 as D (5 bases). CDR3 length equals 15 residues. Per germline, CDR1 SGDLS and CDR2 YYNGEE. V lost 3 bases to trimming and J lost 5 bases, with 12 bases between them. The CDR3, as DNA: TGTGCCAGCAGCGAAGGGACTCTGGATAATTCACCCCTCCACTTT. It is translated as CASSEGTLDNSPLHF.

The chain uses TRBV4-1 and TRBJ2-4; D might be TRBD2 (6 bases). The V and J ends lost 1 base and 7 bases respectively, with 14 bases between them. Per germline, CDR1 MGHRA and CDR2 YSYEKL. The CDR3 has 15 residues. The CDR3 DNA follows: TGCGCCAGCAGCCAAGCGGGAGCGGTTGTGAACATTCAGTACTTC. Protein: CASSQAGAVVNIQYF.

The CDR3 DNA follows: TGTGCCAGCAACCACGGGGCCTCTGAAGCTTTCTTT. This translates into CASNHGASEAFF. The J gene is TRBJ1-1, the V gene TRBV12-3 or TRBV12-4; a possible D gene is TRBD1 (5 bases). CDR3 size: 12 residues. Trimming removed 7 bases from V and 6 bases from J, with 12 bases in between.

This clonotype has just a few counts. The chain uses TRBV7-3 and TRBJ2-7, with TRBD2 matching 10 bases. CDR3 length: 14 residues. Trimming removed 6 bases from V and 6 bases from J; junction bases left unmatched: 8. The germline CDR1 and CDR2 sequences are SGHTA and FQGTGA. The CDR3 reads CASSSAGGSAEQYF. The DNA for the CDR3 is TGTGCCAGCAGTTCAGCGGGAGGGAGTGCCGAGCAGTACTTC.

The chain uses TRBV2 and TRBJ2-5; D perhaps matches TRBD1 (6 bases). The CDR3 runs 14 residues. Trimming took 4 bases from V and 2 from J, leaving 11 bases between them. Germline V gene data show CDR1 as SNHLY and CDR2 as FYNNEI. CDR3 in DNA: TGTGCCAGCAGTGGGGGGCTTCATCAAGAGACCCAGTACTTC. Protein: CASSGGLHQETQYF.

The chain employs TRBV14 and TRBJ2-3, with 9 bases that match TRBD2. The germline V gene encodes CDR1 SGHDN and CDR2 FVKESK. This CDR3 has 17 residues. V was clipped by 0 bases and J by 2 bases; unmatched bases: 6. CDR3 residues: CASSQDIGGLATDTQYF. The CDR3, as DNA: TGTGCCAGCAGCCAAGATATCGGGGGACTAGCCACAGATACGCAGTATTTT.

This clonotype was seen only a few times. In DNA, the CDR3 is TGTGCCAGCAGTCCACCGGGACCTCCAACGGACAGGGAAGGCTACGAGCAGTACTTC. It yields the protein CASSPPGPPTDREGYEQYF. The V call is TRBV27, the J call TRBJ2-7; 8 nucleotides align to TRBD1. This CDR3 is built from 19 residues. Germline-derived CDR1 and CDR2 are MNHEY and SMNVEV (reference sequence). J lost 3 bases, V lost 5 bases, and 21 bases had no gene match.

This chain links TRBV5-4 with TRBJ2-7; D is possibly TRBD2 (6 bases). The V end lost 2 bases, the J end lost 0 bases, and 15 bases lay between the germline ends. This CDR3 is built from 16 residues. Germline V gene lookup returns CDR1 SGHNT and CDR2 YYREEE (reference sequence). CDR3 DNA: TGTGCCAGCAGCTTCCGGGTAGCGGTTCCCTCCTACGAGCAGTACTTC. Translation: CASSFRVAVPSYEQYF.

The chain carries TRBV5-5 and TRBJ2-7; 8 bases map to TRBD1. Germline V gene data show CDR1 as SGHKS and CDR2 as YYEKEE (reference sequence). V gave up 0 bases and J gave up 4 bases; unmatched junction bases: 6. The CDR3 is 15 residues long. CDR3 loop: CASSLGRGRGYEQYF. The DNA for the CDR3 is TGTGCCAGCAGCTTGGGCAGGGGGCGAGGATACGAGCAGTACTTC.

The chain combines TRBV20-1 with TRBJ1-2; weak D call: TRBD1 (6 bases). The CDR3 runs 11 residues. The germline V and J ends were trimmed by 5 bases and 5 bases, with 9 bases remaining between them. The germline CDR1 and CDR2 sequences are DFQATT and SNEGSKA (reference sequence). CDR3: CSAHRDYGYTF. CDR3 coding DNA: TGCAGTGCTCACAGGGATTATGGCTACACCTTC.

This clonotype was recorded once. The rearrangement uses TRBV11-2 and TRBJ2-5; D possibly uses TRBD1 or TRBD2 (5 bases each). This CDR3 is built from 16 residues. Trimming left V 0 bases short and J 8 bases short, with 19 bases between. Germline V gene data show CDR1 as SGHAT and CDR2 as FQNNGV. The CDR3 DNA reads TGTGCCAGCAGCTTAGAGTGGACAACTAACCGGGAAACCCAGTACTTC. It is translated as CASSLEWTTNRETQYF.

The V call is TRBV9, the J call TRBJ2-7, with D perhaps matching TRBD1 (5 bases). V gave up 3 bases and J gave up 6 bases, with 7 bases separating them. This CDR3 comprises 11 residues. Germline CDR1 SGDLS, CDR2 YYNGEE. In DNA form, the CDR3 reads TGTGCCAGCAGCGGAAGGGGCGAGCAGTACTTC. Translating gives CASSGRGEQYF.

The chain has TRBV9 and TRBJ1-1; D not certain. The CDR3 contains 12 residues. From germline, CDR1 is SGDLS and CDR2 YYNGEE. Trimming shortened V by 3 bases and J by 8 bases, and 11 bases separated the two germline ends. The CDR3: CASSANQGEAFF. The DNA for the CDR3 is TGTGCCAGCAGCGCCAATCAAGGGGAAGCTTTCTTT.